The T cell receptor (beta chain) described here comes from a study of neurological immune-mediated disorders. The CDR3 is made up of 14 amino acids. Germline trimming cut 0 bases from V and 3 bases from J; bases unmatched to any gene: 1. In germline, CDR1 is SGHRS, CDR2 YFSETQ. TCRdb re-derived calls from the 5' RACE reads in MiXCR, one entry per CDR3 protein. The sample holds tens of thousands of distinct CDR3 sequences, just over 2.5% seen once. Study-level points and caveats: The absence of any CDR3 amino acid sequence shared by expanded clones across subjects suggests that repertoires were private in all groups. Falling below healthy controls, multiple sclerosis showed the least TCR clonal expansion, while HTLV-1-associated myelopathy showed the most.

This clonotype came up many times. What it binds is unknown. This TCR was sampled from a woman aged 30 to 39 with multiple sclerosis. The sequencing input was PBMCs. This chain joins TRBV5-1 and TRBJ2-7; TRBD1 aligns across 9 bases. This chain's CDR3 is CASSLGTGVYEQYF. The CDR3 bases are TGCGCCAGCAGCTTGGGGACAGGGGTCTACGAGCAGTACTTC.